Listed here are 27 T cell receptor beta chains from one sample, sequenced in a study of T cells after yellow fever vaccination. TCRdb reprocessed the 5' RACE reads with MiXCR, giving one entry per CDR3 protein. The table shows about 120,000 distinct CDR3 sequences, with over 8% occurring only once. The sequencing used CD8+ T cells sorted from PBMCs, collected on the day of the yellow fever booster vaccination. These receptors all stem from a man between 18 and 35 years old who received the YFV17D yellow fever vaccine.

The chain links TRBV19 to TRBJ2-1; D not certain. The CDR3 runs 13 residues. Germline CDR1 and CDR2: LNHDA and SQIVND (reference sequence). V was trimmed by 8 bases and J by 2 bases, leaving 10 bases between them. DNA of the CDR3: TGTGCCAGTTTAGGGTTCCCCTACAATGAGCAGTTCTTC. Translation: CASLGFPYNEQFF.

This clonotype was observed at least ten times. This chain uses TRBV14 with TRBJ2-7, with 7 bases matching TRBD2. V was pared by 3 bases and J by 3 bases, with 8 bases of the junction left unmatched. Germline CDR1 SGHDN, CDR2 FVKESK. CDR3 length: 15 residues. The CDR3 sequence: CASSHPSRGFYEQYF. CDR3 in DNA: TGTGCCAGCAGCCACCCGTCGCGGGGGTTCTACGAGCAGTACTTC. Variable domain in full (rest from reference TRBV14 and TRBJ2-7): EAGVTQFPSHSVIEKGQTVTLRCDPISGHDNLYWYRRVMGKEIKFLLHFVKESKQDESGMPNNRFLAERTGGTYSTLKVQPAELEDSGVYFCASSHPSRGFYEQYFGPGTRLTVT.

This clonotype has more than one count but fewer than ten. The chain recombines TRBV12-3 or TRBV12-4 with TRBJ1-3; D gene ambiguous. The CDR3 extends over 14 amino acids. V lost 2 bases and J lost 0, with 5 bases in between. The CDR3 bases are TGTGCCAGCAGTTTATCTCTCTCTGGAAACACCATATATTTT. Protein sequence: CASSLSLSGNTIYF.

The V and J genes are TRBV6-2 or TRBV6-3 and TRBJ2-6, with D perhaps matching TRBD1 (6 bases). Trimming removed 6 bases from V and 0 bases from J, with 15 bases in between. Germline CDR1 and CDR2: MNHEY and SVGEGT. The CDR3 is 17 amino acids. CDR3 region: CASRSPVGASGANVLTF. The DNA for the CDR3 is TGTGCCAGCAGATCCCCGGTGGGGGCCTCTGGGGCCAACGTCCTGACTTTC.

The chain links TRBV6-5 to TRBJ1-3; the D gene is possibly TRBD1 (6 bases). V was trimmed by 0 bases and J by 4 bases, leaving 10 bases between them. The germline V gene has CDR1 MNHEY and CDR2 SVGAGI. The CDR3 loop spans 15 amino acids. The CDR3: CASSYSRTAGNTIYF. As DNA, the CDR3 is TGTGCCAGCAGTTACTCGAGGACAGCCGGAAACACCATATATTTT.

In DNA form, the CDR3 reads TGTGCCAGCAGTTGGGGCGGGGAGCTGTTTTTT. Its protein is CASSWGGELFF. This chain connects TRBV27 to TRBJ2-2; D uncertain. In germline, CDR1 is MNHEY, CDR2 SMNVEV (reference sequence). The CDR3 has 11 residues. Trimming shortened V by 4 bases and J by 7 bases, and 4 bases separated the two germline ends.

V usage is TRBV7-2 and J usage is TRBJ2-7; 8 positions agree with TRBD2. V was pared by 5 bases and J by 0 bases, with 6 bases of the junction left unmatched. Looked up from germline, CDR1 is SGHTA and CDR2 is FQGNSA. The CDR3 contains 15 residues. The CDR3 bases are TGTGCCAGCAGCCAGGCGGGAGGCGTCTCCTACGAGCAGTACGTC. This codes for CASSQAGGVSYEQYV.

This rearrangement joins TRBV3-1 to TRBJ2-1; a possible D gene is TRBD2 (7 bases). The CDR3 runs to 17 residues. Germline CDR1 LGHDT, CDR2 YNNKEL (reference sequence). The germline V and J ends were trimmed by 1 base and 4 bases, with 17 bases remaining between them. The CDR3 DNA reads TGTGCCAGCAGCCAAGTGGATCGCGGGGGCTGGTACAATGAGCAGTTCTTC. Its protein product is CASSQVDRGGWYNEQFF.

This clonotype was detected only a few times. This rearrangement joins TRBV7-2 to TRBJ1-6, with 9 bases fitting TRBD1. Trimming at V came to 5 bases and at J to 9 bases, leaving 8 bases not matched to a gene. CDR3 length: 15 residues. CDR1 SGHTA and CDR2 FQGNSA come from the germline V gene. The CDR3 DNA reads TGTGCCAGCAGCCCGGGACAGGGAAACGGTTCACCCCTCCACTTT. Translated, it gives CASSPGQGNGSPLHF.

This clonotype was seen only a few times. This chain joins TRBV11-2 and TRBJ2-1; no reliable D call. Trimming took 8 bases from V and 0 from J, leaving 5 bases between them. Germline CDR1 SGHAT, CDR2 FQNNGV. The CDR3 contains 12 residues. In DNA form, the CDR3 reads TGTGCCAGCCTGACCTCCTACAATGAGCAGTTCTTC. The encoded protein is CASLTSYNEQFF. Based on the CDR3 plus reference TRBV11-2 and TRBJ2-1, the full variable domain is EAGVAQSPRYKIIEKRQSVAFWCNPISGHATLYWYQQILGQGPKLLIQFQNNGVVDDSQLPKDRFSAERLKGVDSTLKIQPAKLEDSAVYLCASLTSYNEQFFGPGTRLTVL.

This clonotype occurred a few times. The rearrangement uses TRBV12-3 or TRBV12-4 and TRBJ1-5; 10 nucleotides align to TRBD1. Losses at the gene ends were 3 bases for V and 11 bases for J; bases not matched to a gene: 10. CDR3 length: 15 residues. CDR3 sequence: CASSLGTGVHVAQHF. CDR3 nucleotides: TGTGCCAGCAGTTTGGGGACAGGGGTTCATGTGGCCCAGCATTTT.

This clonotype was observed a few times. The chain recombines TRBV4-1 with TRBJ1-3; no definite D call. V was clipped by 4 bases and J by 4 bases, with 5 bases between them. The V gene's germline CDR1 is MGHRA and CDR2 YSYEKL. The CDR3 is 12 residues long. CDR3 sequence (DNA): TGCGCCAGCAGCCCGTTGGGAAACACCATATATTTT. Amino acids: CASSPLGNTIYF.

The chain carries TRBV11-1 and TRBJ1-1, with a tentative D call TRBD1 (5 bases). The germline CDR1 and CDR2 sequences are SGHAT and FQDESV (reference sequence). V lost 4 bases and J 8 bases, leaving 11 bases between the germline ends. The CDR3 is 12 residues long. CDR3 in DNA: TGTGCCAGCAGCTCGCCGACAGAGGAAGCTTTCTTT. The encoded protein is CASSSPTEEAFF.

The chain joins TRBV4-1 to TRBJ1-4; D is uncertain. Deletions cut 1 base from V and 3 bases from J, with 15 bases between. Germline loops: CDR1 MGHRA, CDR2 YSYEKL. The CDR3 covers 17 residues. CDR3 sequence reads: CASSQGLGILANEKLFF. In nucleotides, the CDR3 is TGCGCCAGCAGCCAAGGTTTAGGGATCCTTGCTAATGAAAAACTGTTTTTT.

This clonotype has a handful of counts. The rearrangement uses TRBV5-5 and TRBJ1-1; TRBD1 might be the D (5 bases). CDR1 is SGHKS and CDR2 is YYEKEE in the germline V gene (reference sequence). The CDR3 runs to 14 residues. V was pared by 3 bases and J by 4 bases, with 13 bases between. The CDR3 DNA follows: TGTGCCAGCAGCTACAATTGGGGGGGCACTGAAGCTTTCTTT. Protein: CASSYNWGGTEAFF.

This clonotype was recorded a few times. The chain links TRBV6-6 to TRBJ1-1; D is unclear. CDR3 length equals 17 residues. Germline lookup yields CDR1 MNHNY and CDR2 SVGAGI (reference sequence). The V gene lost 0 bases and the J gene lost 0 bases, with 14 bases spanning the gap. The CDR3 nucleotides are TGTGCCAGCAGTTACTCTCCGGGCATAGACATGAACACTGAAGCTTTCTTT. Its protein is CASSYSPGIDMNTEAFF.

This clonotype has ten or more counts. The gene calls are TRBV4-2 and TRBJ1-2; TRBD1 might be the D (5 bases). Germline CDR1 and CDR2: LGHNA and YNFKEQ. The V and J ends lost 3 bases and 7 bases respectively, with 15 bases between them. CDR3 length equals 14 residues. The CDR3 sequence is CASSQQGEASGYTF. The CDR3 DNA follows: TGTGCCAGCAGCCAGCAGGGAGAGGCTTCTGGCTACACCTTC.

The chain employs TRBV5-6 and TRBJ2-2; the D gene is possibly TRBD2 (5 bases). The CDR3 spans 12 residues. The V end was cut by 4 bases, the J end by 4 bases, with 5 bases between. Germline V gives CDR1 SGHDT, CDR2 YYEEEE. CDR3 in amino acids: CASSGSTGELFF. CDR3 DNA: TGTGCCAGCAGCGGGAGCACCGGGGAGCTGTTTTTT.

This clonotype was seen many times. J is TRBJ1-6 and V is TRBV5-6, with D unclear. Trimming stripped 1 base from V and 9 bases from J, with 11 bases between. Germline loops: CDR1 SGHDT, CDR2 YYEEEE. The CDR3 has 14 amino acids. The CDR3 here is CASSLSHQISPLHF. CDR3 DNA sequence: TGTGCCAGCAGCTTGAGTCACCAGATTTCACCCCTCCACTTT.

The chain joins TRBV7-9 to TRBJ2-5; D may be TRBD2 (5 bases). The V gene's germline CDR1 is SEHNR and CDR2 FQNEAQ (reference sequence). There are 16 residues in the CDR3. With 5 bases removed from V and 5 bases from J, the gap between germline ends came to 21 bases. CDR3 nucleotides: TGTGCCAGCAGCAGCGGAGGTCGGACTCCTTGGGAGACCCAGTACTTC. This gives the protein CASSSGGRTPWETQYF. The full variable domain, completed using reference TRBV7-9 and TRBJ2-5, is DTGVSQNPRHKITKRGQNVTFRCDPISEHNRLYWYRQTLGQGPEFLTYFQNEAQLEKSRLLSDRFSAERPKGSFSTLEIQRTEQGDSAMYLCASSSGGRTPWETQYFGPGTRLLVL.

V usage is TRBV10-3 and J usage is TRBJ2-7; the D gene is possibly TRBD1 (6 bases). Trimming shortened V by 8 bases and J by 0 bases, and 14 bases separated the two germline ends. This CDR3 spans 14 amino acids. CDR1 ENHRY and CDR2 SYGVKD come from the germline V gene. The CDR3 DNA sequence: TGTGCCATCCATTCCGGACAGAGCTCCTACGAGCAGTACTTC. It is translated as CAIHSGQSSYEQYF.

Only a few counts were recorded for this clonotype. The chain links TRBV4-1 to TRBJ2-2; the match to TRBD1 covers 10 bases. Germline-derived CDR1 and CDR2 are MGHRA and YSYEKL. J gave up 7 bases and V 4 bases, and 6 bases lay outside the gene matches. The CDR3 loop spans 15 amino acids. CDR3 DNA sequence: TGCGCCAGCAGCCCCTTGGACAGGGGGGTCGGGGAGCTGTTTTTT. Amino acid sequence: CASSPLDRGVGELFF.

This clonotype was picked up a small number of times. The CDR3 reads CASRDSGTSLTGELFF. CDR3 sequence (DNA): TGTGCCAGCAGGGACTCCGGGACTAGCCTTACCGGGGAGCTGTTTTTT. The chain recombines TRBV7-9 with TRBJ2-2; 9 bases match TRBD2. The CDR3 contains 16 residues. Unmatched junction bases numbered 10, after V lost 6 bases and J lost 5 bases. Germline V gene data show CDR1 as SEHNR and CDR2 as FQNEAQ (reference sequence).

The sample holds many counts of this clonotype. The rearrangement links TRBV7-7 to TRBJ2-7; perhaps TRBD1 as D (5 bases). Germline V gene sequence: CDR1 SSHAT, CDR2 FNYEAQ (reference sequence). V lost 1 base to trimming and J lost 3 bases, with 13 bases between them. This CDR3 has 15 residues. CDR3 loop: CASSLVREKLYEQYF. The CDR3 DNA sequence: TGTGCCAGCAGCTTAGTCAGGGAAAAGCTCTACGAGCAGTACTTC.

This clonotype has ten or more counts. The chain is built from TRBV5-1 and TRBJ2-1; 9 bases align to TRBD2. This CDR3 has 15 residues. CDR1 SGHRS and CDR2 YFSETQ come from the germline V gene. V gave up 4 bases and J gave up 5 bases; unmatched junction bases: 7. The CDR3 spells CASSLIAGAHNEQFF. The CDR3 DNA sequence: TGCGCCAGCAGCCTCATAGCGGGGGCCCACAATGAGCAGTTCTTC.

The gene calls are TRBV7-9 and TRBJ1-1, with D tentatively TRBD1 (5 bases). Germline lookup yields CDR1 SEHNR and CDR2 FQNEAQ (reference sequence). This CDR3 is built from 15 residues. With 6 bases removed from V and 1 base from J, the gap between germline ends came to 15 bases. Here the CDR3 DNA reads TGTGCCAGCAGGCCCGGGGCGGGTGAGAACACTGAAGCTTTCTTT. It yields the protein CASRPGAGENTEAFF.

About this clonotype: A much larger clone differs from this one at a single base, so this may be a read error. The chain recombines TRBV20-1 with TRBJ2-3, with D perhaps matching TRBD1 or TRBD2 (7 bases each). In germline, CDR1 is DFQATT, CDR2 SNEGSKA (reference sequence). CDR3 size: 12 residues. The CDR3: CSASGGTVTQYF. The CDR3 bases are TGCAGTGCTAGCGGGGGGACAGTTACGCAGTATTTT.